The 5 T cell receptor beta chains in this list originate from one sample, sequenced in a study of PD-1 blockade in mismatch repair-deficient tumors (dated by TCRdb to 2016 to 2017). Library method: the immunoSEQ multiplex PCR assay. TCRdb re-hosts the immuneACCESS table, in-frame sequences only. Its copies lack some clones; in the studies checked, an unresolved V gene accounts for under half of them, and the cause for the rest is not known. Present in this sample are around 10,000 clones, around 83% of which were seen just once. The ten most abundant clones make up 0.97% of the sample. This specimen consisted of PBMCs, obtained approximately 48 weeks after starting pembrolizumab. The source of these receptors is an adult with mismatch repair-deficient cancer.

The J gene is TRBJ2-1, the V gene TRBV14; TRBD2 agrees at 8 bases. The CDR3 consists of 16 residues. Trimming took 2 bases from V and 7 from J; bases not matched to a gene: 10. Germline values: CDR1 SGHDN, CDR2 FVKESK. CDR3 DNA: TGTGCCAGCAGCCAAATCGGGAGGGCTGGTTGGAATGAGCAGTTCTTC. Its protein is CASSQIGRAGWNEQFF.

Regarding this clone: Within the sample, other DNA sequences also encode this same CDR3. This chain connects TRBV30 to TRBJ2-6, with a possible D match to TRBD1 (6 bases). This CDR3 contains 15 residues. Trimming cost V 0 bases and J 4 bases, with 10 bases left between them. Germline CDR1 is GTSNPN and CDR2 is SVGIG (reference sequence). In DNA, the CDR3 is TGTGCCTGGAGTGTCAACAGGGCAGGGGCCAACGTCCTGACTTTC. Translated, it gives CAWSVNRAGANVLTF. Full variable domain (rest looked up from reference TRBV30 and TRBJ2-6): SQTIHQWPATLVQPVGSPLSLECTVEGTSNPNLYWYRQAAGRGLQLLFYSVGIGQISSEVPQNLSASRPQDRQFILSSKKLLLSDSGFYLCAWSVNRAGANVLTFGAGSRLTVL.

The V and J genes are TRBV7-9 and TRBJ2-1, with D hard to call. Germline assignment: CDR1 SEHNR and CDR2 FQNEAQ (reference sequence). The CDR3 covers 11 residues. Trimming cost V 4 bases and J 5 bases, with 3 bases left between them. The CDR3 loop reads CASSSDNEQFF. The CDR3 DNA reads TGTGCCAGCAGCTCAGACAATGAGCAGTTCTTC.

This chain links TRBV7-2 with TRBJ1-2, with D unresolved. The CDR3 is 14 amino acids. The germline V gene has CDR1 SGHTA and CDR2 FQGNSA. V lost 1 base, J lost 2 bases, and 8 bases lay in between. The CDR3 region has the DNA TGTGCCAGCAGCTTAGGGGCAGTCAACTATGGCTACACCTTC. It yields the protein CASSLGAVNYGYTF. Drawing the rest from reference TRBV7-2 and TRBJ1-2, the complete variable domain is GAGVSQSPSNKVTEKGKDVELRCDPISGHTALYWYRQSLGQGLEFLIYFQGNSAPDKSGLPSDRFSAERTGGSVSTLTIQRTQQEDSAVYLCASSLGAVNYGYTFGSGTRLTVV.

The chain links TRBV18 to TRBJ1-5; D is ambiguous. Trimming pared 5 bases from V and 7 bases from J, leaving 12 bases between. From germline, CDR1 is KGHSH and CDR2 LQKENI. The CDR3 covers 13 residues. This CDR3 is CASSDSRYQPQHF. CDR3 in DNA: TGTGCCAGCTCAGATTCCCGGTACCAGCCCCAGCATTTT. The full variable domain, completed using reference TRBV18 and TRBJ1-5, is NAGVMQNPRHLVRRRGQEARLRCSPMKGHSHVYWYRQLPEEGLKFMVYLQKENIIDESGMPKERFSAEFPKEGPSILRIQQVVRGDSAAYFCASSDSRYQPQHFGDGTRLSIL.